What follows describes a single TCR beta chain. The length of the CDR3 is 14 residues. Trimming took off 7 bases at V and 2 bases at J, with 12 bases between the two ends. Looked up from germline, CDR1 is MNHEY and CDR2 is SMNVEV (reference sequence). The data originate from a study of patients and donors after allogeneic stem cell transplantation. TCRdb re-derived calls from the RT-PCR reads in MiXCR, one entry per CDR3 protein. Among about 960,000 distinct CDR3 sequences listed, roughly 18% were seen once. Sequenced: blood, either unsorted or a sorted T cell fraction (not recorded which). This TCR derives from a human donor who was either an allogeneic HSCT recipient or a stem cell or donor lymphocyte infusion donor (not recorded which). It is not recorded whose cells these are; they may come from a transplant donor. This chain joins TRBV27 and TRBJ2-1; D is perhaps TRBD2 (7 bases). The DNA of the CDR3 is TGTGCCAGCACCCTGGGGGGGCCCTACAATGAGCAGTTCTTC. Its translation is CASTLGGPYNEQFF.